One sample yielded the 5 T cell receptor beta chains listed below, sequenced in a study of molecular identifiers for immune sequencing clone quantification. In TCRdb, the PCR reads were re-called with MiXCR into one record per CDR3 protein. This repertoire shows about 320,000 distinct CDR3 sequences, about a quarter found once; its top ten account for around 0.76%. The sequencing sample was made of naive CD8+ T cells from blood, with Jurkat cell RNA spiked in. As to subset: FACS-sorted CD8+CD4-CCR7+CD45RA+ naive T cells. Receptor source: a human donor in good health. Some libraries in this study had Jurkat cell RNA spiked in.

This clonotype was counted a few times. J is TRBJ2-6 and V is TRBV7-9, with D unresolved. Between the trimmed V and J ends, which lost 6 bases and 4 bases, there was a span of 22 bases. The CDR3 totals 18 residues. The germline gives CDR1 SEHNR, CDR2 FQNEAQ (reference sequence). The CDR3 DNA reads as TGTGCCAGCAGACACACGTTTGACGTATCTCTCGGGGCCAACGTCCTGACTTTC. It encodes CASRHTFDVSLGANVLTF.

This clonotype was counted between two and nine times. The V gene is TRBV6-6, the J gene TRBJ1-2; D is unresolved. The CDR3 is 15 amino acids. Looked up from germline, CDR1 is MNHNY and CDR2 is SVGAGI (reference sequence). The germline V and J ends were trimmed by 2 bases and 2 bases, with 12 bases remaining between them. The CDR3 DNA is TGTGCCAGCAGTTACATAGTTGGGAGGAACTATGGCTACACCTTC. Translating gives CASSYIVGRNYGYTF.

The gene calls are TRBV14 and TRBJ2-1; TRBD1 aligns across 10 bases. V dropped 3 bases and J dropped 7; count of bases not matched to a gene: 12. The length of the CDR3 is 17 residues. CDR1 SGHDN and CDR2 FVKESK come from the germline V gene. CDR3 in amino acids: CASSHDVRDRGHNEQFF. The CDR3 nucleotides read TGTGCCAGCAGCCACGACGTGAGGGACAGGGGTCATAATGAGCAGTTCTTC.

This clonotype has at least ten counts. V gene TRBV28 combines with J gene TRBJ2-2; D call uncertain. The germline V gene encodes CDR1 MDHEN and CDR2 SYDVKM. The ends were cut back, 5 bases at V and 4 bases at J, with 11 bases in the middle. CDR3 length equals 14 residues. CDR3 coding DNA: TGTGCCAGCAGTCTAGGGCCTTCCACCGGGGAGCTGTTTTTT. Amino acid sequence: CASSLGPSTGELFF.

This sequence joins TRBV29-1 and TRBJ2-3, with 7 nucleotides matching TRBD2. CDR1 SQVTM and CDR2 ANQGSEA come from the germline V gene. The CDR3 spans 18 residues. V gave up 3 bases and J gave up 4 bases; unmatched junction bases: 19. DNA for the CDR3: TGCAGCGTTGAGGATCTGATGTGGGAGGGCCCGCTTCCAGATACGCAGTATTTT. Encoded protein: CSVEDLMWEGPLPDTQYF.